These 17 T cell receptor beta chains share one sample of origin, sequenced in a study of T cells in localized non-small cell lung cancer. The table came from immunoSEQ multiplex PCR; TCRdb's copy has only in-frame clones and leaves some out. The sample has about 74,000 clones, around 84% seen once. The sequencing used peripheral blood, collected before any cancer treatment. Source of these receptors: a female donor at least 60 years old with stage I lung adenocarcinoma.

The chain recombines TRBV6-5 with TRBJ2-5, with D hard to call. Germline CDR1 is MNHEY and CDR2 is SVGAGI. The CDR3 is 11 residues long. Deletions cut 4 bases from V and 1 base from J, with 1 base between. CDR3 in amino acids: CASSFQETQYF. The DNA of the CDR3 is TGTGCCAGCAGTTTCCAAGAGACCCAGTACTTC.

This rearrangement joins TRBV9 to TRBJ2-1; 9 bases match TRBD2. There are 15 residues in the CDR3. With 3 bases clipped from V and 4 bases from J, the junction kept 5 bases outside the gene matches. The germline gives CDR1 SGDLS, CDR2 YYNGEE. The CDR3 nucleotides are TGTGCCAGCAGCGAATTAGCGGGAGCTTACAATGAGCAGTTCTTC. This gives the protein CASSELAGAYNEQFF.

The chain carries TRBV19 and TRBJ1-5; a weak D match, TRBD1 (5 bases). This CDR3 region has 16 residues. Germline CDR1 reads LNHDA; CDR2 reads SQIVND (reference sequence). V lost 2 bases and J lost 7, with 18 bases in between. CDR3 residues: CASSIRGPGVKQPQHF. CDR3 DNA: TGTGCCAGTAGTATAAGAGGACCGGGGGTTAAGCAGCCCCAGCATTTT.

This clone is a singleton in its sample. Other DNA sequences in this sample translate to the same CDR3. CDR3 DNA: TGTGCCAGCAGTGAAGGGGAGACCCAGTACTTC. This codes for CASSEGETQYF. This sequence joins TRBV2 and TRBJ2-5; D remains ambiguous. CDR1 SNHLY and CDR2 FYNNEI come from the germline V gene. CDR3 length equals 11 residues. V lost 1 base to trimming and J lost 5 bases, with 2 bases between them.

The chain is built from TRBV6-5 and TRBJ1-2; the match to TRBD1 covers 8 bases. Germline-derived CDR1 and CDR2 are MNHEY and SVGAGI. J was trimmed by 4 bases and V by 6 bases; bases with no gene match: 4. This CDR3 contains 13 residues. In DNA, the CDR3 is TGTGCCAGCAGCGGGACAGGCCCCTATGGCTACACCTTC. Translated, it gives CASSGTGPYGYTF.

The gene calls are TRBV6-4 and TRBJ1-5; the D is unclear. Looked up from germline, CDR1 is MRHNA and CDR2 is SNTAGT. The CDR3 has 16 amino acids. The V and J ends lost 0 bases and 0 bases respectively, with 9 bases between them. The CDR3 spells CASSDSVRNSNQPQHF. The CDR3 nucleotides read TGTGCCAGCAGTGACTCGGTAAGGAATAGCAATCAGCCCCAGCATTTT.

The J gene is TRBJ1-3, the V gene TRBV19; TRBD1 might be the D (6 bases). The V and J ends lost 5 bases and 0 bases respectively, with 14 bases between them. The CDR3 is 16 amino acids. CDR1 is LNHDA and CDR2 is SQIVND in the germline V gene (reference sequence). This CDR3 reads CASSPQDSRSGNTIYF. CDR3 coding DNA: TGTGCCAGTAGTCCTCAGGACAGCCGCTCTGGAAACACCATATATTTT.

The chain has TRBV11-2 and TRBJ2-7; D tentatively fits TRBD1 or TRBD2 (5 bases each). The V and J ends lost 1 base and 3 bases respectively, with 16 bases between them. The CDR3 is made up of 16 amino acids. Germline CDR1 reads SGHAT; CDR2 reads FQNNGV. This chain's CDR3 is CASSLGRGRTYYEQYF. CDR3 nucleotide sequence: TGTGCCAGCAGCTTAGGTCGGGGCAGAACCTACTACGAGCAGTACTTC. Based on the CDR3 plus reference TRBV11-2 and TRBJ2-7, the full variable domain is EAGVAQSPRYKIIEKRQSVAFWCNPISGHATLYWYQQILGQGPKLLIQFQNNGVVDDSQLPKDRFSAERLKGVDSTLKIQPAKLEDSAVYLCASSLGRGRTYYEQYFGPGTRLTVT.

The chain recombines TRBV5-4 with TRBJ1-2; weak D call: TRBD1 (6 bases). This CDR3 has 14 amino acids. V lost 4 bases, J lost 2 bases, and 12 bases lay in between. CDR1 and CDR2 (germline): SGHNT, YYREEE (reference sequence). This CDR3 is CASSAGARNYGYTF. The DNA of the CDR3 is TGTGCCAGCAGCGCAGGGGCGCGGAACTATGGCTACACCTTC.

This clone has a single count. The chain is built from TRBV5-8 and TRBJ1-6, with D maybe TRBD1 (6 bases). Germline CDR1 is SGHTS and CDR2 is YDEGEE. The CDR3 is 15 residues long. V dropped 4 bases and J dropped 7 bases, with 15 bases sitting between them. CDR3 protein: CASSPPLGQNSPLHF. The CDR3 nucleotides are TGTGCCAGCAGCCCGCCCCTCGGACAGAATTCACCCCTCCACTTT. The variable domain in full, with the rest retrieved from reference TRBV5-8 and TRBJ1-6, is EAGVTQSPTHLIKTRGQQATLRCSPISGHTSVYWYQQALGLGLQFLLWYDEGEERNRGNFPPRFSGRQFPNYSSELNVNALELEDSALYLCASSPPLGQNSPLHFGNGTRLTVT.

The chain carries TRBV28 and TRBJ2-5; perhaps TRBD2 as D (5 bases). This CDR3 comprises 11 residues. The germline V gene has CDR1 MDHEN and CDR2 SYDVKM. V dropped 4 bases and J dropped 9 bases, with 9 bases sitting between them. CDR3 DNA sequence: TGTGCCAGCAGTTCCCAGAGGGCCCAGTACTTC. Translating gives CASSSQRAQYF. Combining the CDR3 with reference TRBV28 and TRBJ2-5 gives the whole variable domain DVKVTQSSRYLVKRTGEKVFLECVQDMDHENMFWYRQDPGLGLRLIYFSYDVKMKEKGDIPEGYSVSREKKERFSLILESASTNQTSMYLCASSSQRAQYFGPGTRLLVL.

This rearrangement joins TRBV5-5 to TRBJ1-1, with TRBD1 as a possible D gene (6 bases). V shed 2 bases and J shed 1 base, with 6 bases lying between them. This CDR3 comprises 13 residues. In germline, CDR1 is SGHKS, CDR2 YYEKEE (reference sequence). CDR3 sequence reads: CASSLQGNTEAFF. Written as DNA, the CDR3 is TGTGCCAGCAGCTTACAGGGGAACACTGAAGCTTTCTTT.

The chain uses TRBV10-3 and TRBJ1-2; no reliable D call. Trimming took off 2 bases at V and 8 bases at J, with 21 bases between the two ends. CDR1 and CDR2 from the germline V gene are ENHRY and SYGVKD. The CDR3 runs 16 residues. In DNA form, the CDR3 reads TGTGCCATCAGTGAGCCAGGCGGCATCATCCCCAGGGGCTACACCTTC. It encodes CAISEPGGIIPRGYTF.

This clone has just one count. The chain joins TRBV2 to TRBJ2-1; no definite D call. The V and J ends lost 4 bases and 7 bases respectively, with 11 bases between them. The length of the CDR3 is 13 residues. In germline, CDR1 is SNHLY, CDR2 FYNNEI. The CDR3 coding sequence is TGTGCCAGCAGTGCATTGCAGATAAATGAGCAGTTCTTC. Translating it yields CASSALQINEQFF.

This clone was seen more than once but under ten times. The chain combines TRBV7-9 with TRBJ2-2; TRBD1 or TRBD2 may be the D gene (5 bases each). Germline V lookup: CDR1 SEHNR, CDR2 FQNEAQ (reference sequence). Trimming removed 3 bases from V and 7 bases from J, with 15 bases in between. The CDR3 contains 15 residues. The CDR3 DNA reads as TGTGCCAGCAGCTTCATCATGGGGGAGAGCGGGGAGCTGTTTTTT. Protein product: CASSFIMGESGELFF.

The rearrangement joins TRBV5-5 to TRBJ1-1; no reliable D call. V was clipped by 1 base and J by 6 bases, with 10 bases between them. The CDR3 extends over 13 amino acids. The germline V gene has CDR1 SGHKS and CDR2 YYEKEE (reference sequence). CDR3 sequence (DNA): TGTGCCAGCAGCTTGAGTGTAAACGCTGAAGCTTTCTTT. Protein: CASSLSVNAEAFF.

The chain uses TRBV10-2 and TRBJ2-4; TRBD2 might be the D (6 bases). The V gene lost 2 bases and the J gene lost 5 bases, with 7 bases spanning the gap. Germline V gene lookup returns CDR1 WSHSY and CDR2 SAAADI. This CDR3 has 13 amino acids. The chain's CDR3 is CASSEVAENIQYF. The CDR3 DNA reads as TGCGCCAGCAGTGAGGTAGCGGAAAACATTCAGTACTTC.